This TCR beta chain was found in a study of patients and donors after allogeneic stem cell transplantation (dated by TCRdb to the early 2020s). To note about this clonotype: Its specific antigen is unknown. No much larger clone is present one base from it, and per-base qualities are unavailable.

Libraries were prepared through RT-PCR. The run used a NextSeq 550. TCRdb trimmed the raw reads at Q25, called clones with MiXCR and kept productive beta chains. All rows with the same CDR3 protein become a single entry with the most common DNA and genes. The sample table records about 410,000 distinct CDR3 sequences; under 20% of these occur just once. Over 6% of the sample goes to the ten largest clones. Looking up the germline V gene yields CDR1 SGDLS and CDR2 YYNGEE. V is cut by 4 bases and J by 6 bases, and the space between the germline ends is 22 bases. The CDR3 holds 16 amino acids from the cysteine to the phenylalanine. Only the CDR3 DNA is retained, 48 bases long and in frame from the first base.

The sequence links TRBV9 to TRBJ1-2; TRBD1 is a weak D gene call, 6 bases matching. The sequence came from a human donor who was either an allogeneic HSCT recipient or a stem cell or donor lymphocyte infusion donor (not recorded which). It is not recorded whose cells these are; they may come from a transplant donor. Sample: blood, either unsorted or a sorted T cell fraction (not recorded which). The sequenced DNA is TGTGCCAGCAGCCCAAGGGGGAGGGAGGGAGAGAATGGCTACACCTTC. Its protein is CASSPRGREGENGYTF.